The source of this T cell receptor (beta chain) is a study of T cells expressing NK-cell markers. Germline assignment: CDR1 LGHNA and CDR2 YNFKEQ. The length of the CDR3 is 16 residues. TCRdb re-analyzed the 5' RACE reads; it lists each CDR3 protein once, without DNA. This table holds 550,000 or so distinct CDR3 sequences. The receptor's source is a man between 18 and 35 years old in good health. The specimen was blood T cells: a sorted CD56 or NKG2C T cell subset, CD4+ or CD8+ T cells, or bulk PBMC T cells (not recorded which). The genes are TRBV4-2 and TRBJ2-1; no DNA is available, so the TRBD2 call from TCRdb remains unchecked. This chain's CDR3 is CASRQSTSGLYNEQFF.